The 31 T cell receptor delta chains given below trace back to one sample, sequenced in a study of γδ T cells in repeated Plasmodium falciparum infection. Gammadelta T cells were flow-sorted from PBMC into Vgamma9/Vdelta2+ and Vdelta2-negative populations for bulk analysis. TCRdb reanalyzed the multiplex PCR reads using CATT. The table has tens of thousands of delta-chain clones, over 0.9% seen once; the top ten hold roughly 9.9%. Sequencing input: gamma-delta T cells from blood. The receptors shown here come from a pool of human donors (malaria-infected and uninfected, not separated).

This clone has only a few counts. It differs at one base from a far larger clone, so likely a read error. The identical CDR3 is also encoded by other nucleotide sequences in the sample. This CDR3 is CALGASPHDKLIF. DNA of the CDR3: TGTGCTCTTGGGGCATCGCCCCACGACAAACTCATCTTT. This rearrangement joins TRDV1 to TRDJ1; no clear D. No J gene is reported in TCRdb; it was inferred here by comparing the DNA with germline. The CDR3 runs to 13 residues. The germline gives CDR1 TSWWSYY, CDR2 QGS. Trimming removed 4 bases from V and 8 bases from J, with 14 bases in between.

Concerning this clone: TCRdb's protein, taken from a much larger clone, differs from this DNA's translation at residue 7, likely owing to a read error; the protein displayed comes from the DNA. V is TRDV2 and J is TRDJ1; TRDD3 agrees at 8 bases. Here the J gene came from matching the DNA to germline, since TCRdb omits it. The CDR3 runs to 21 residues. Germline trimming cut 1 base from V and 0 bases from J; bases unmatched to any gene: 21. Germline loops: CDR1 GEAIGNYY, CDR2 EKD. The chain's CDR3 is CACDTLATGGLPADYTDKLIF. For the CDR3, the DNA is TGTGCCTGTGACACTCTCGCTACTGGGGGCCTACCCGCTGACTACACCGATAAACTCATCTTT.

Concerning this clone: The TCRdb record carries a much larger clone's protein, which differs from this DNA's translation at residue 12; a read error is the likely cause, and the protein listed here is the DNA translation. CDR3 protein: CAPGFGGYPYTNKLIF. The CDR3 nucleotides read TGTGCTCCCGGATTTGGGGGATATCCGTACACCAATAAACTCATCTTT. This chain connects TRAV38-2/DV8 to TRDJ1, with 9 bases fitting TRDD3. This CDR3 contains 16 residues. Germline CDR1 reads TSESDYY; CDR2 reads QEAYKQQN.

Concerning this clone itself: A far more abundant clone sits one base away, making this likely a read error. This CDR3 is also generated by other DNA sequences in the sample. The J gene is TRDJ1, the V gene TRDV1; TRDD2 is a possible D gene (6 bases). Germline V lookup: CDR1 TSWWSYY, CDR2 QGS. This CDR3 is built from 16 residues. The CDR3 bases are TGTGCTCTCGGGGCCCCCCCTTCCCCCGGGCCCGATAAACTCATCTTT. This translates into CALGAPPSPGPDKLIF.

This clone was seen a handful of times. A far larger clone is one nucleotide away, so this likely arose from a read error. Other DNA sequences in this specimen translate into the identical CDR3. The chain links TRDV1 to TRDJ1; D is ambiguous. Germline CDR1 and CDR2: TSWWSYY and QGS. The CDR3 length is 18 residues. V was shortened by 2 bases and J by 0 bases, with 19 bases between the two germline ends. CDR3 residues: CALGEALGVERHTDKLIF. The CDR3 DNA sequence: TGTGCTCTTGGGGAAGCCTTAGGGGTGGAGAGACACACCGATAAACTCATCTTT.

In regard to this clone: This probably arose from a read error, given a far larger clone one base away. Other DNA sequences in this specimen translate into the identical CDR3. V gene TRDV2 combines with J gene TRDJ3; maybe TRDD3 (5 bases). This CDR3 is built from 16 residues. Germline V gives CDR1 GEAIGNYY, CDR2 EKD. In DNA form, the CDR3 reads TGTGCCTGCGACACGGGGTCGGCCTGGGACACCCGACAAATGTTTTTC. Its translation: CACDTGSAWDTRQMFF.

Comment on this clone: The protein TCRdb gives is from a much larger clone and does not agree with this DNA's translation at residue 13, likely a read error; the protein shown here comes from the DNA. The CDR3: CACDIKVGNWGTCEKETDKLIF. Written as DNA, the CDR3 is TGTGCCTGTGACATCAAAGTAGGTAACTGGGGTACTTGTGAAAAAGAGACCGATAAACTCATCTTT. This chain uses TRDV2 with TRDJ1; 7 positions match TRDD3. No J gene was available from TCRdb, and it was assigned here by a germline match of the DNA. Germline CDR1 and CDR2: GEAIGNYY and EKD. With V trimmed by 2 bases and J by 2 bases, 28 bases remained unmatched. CDR3 size: 22 residues.

This clone came up a few times. The protein TCRdb lists belongs to a much larger clone and differs from this DNA's translation at residue 16, which points to a read error; the protein shown is made from the DNA. J gene calling gave no result, while the V gene is TRDV1. The CDR3 sequence is 18 residues long. Germline loops: CDR1 TSWWSYY, CDR2 QGS. CDR3 DNA sequence: TGTGCTCTTGGGCTCCCCCTGGGCTCTCTCCGGTACACCGATAAACCCATCTTT. This translates into CALGLPLGSLRYTDKPIF.

This clone has at least ten counts. V usage is TRDV1 and J usage is TRDJ1; no firm D call. Trimming cost V 1 base and J 0 bases, with 15 bases left between them. The CDR3 is 17 amino acids. Germline V gene sequence: CDR1 TSWWSYY, CDR2 QGS. The CDR3 DNA reads as TGTGCTCTTGGGGAACGGGAGGTACTGAAGTACACCGATAAACTCATCTTT. Translation: CALGEREVLKYTDKLIF.

This clone was recorded many times. The genes are TRDV2 and TRDJ1, with 7 bases identical to TRDD3. Trimming took 3 bases from V and 0 from J; bases not matched to a gene: 12. CDR1 is GEAIGNYY and CDR2 is EKD in the germline V gene. CDR3 size: 17 residues. The CDR3, as DNA: TGTGCCTGTGACCACGTGGGGGAGTCGCAGGACACCGATAAACTCATCTTT. This translates into CACDHVGESQDTDKLIF.

This clone was counted a few times. The protein TCRdb gives is from a much larger clone and does not agree with this DNA's translation at residue 4, likely a read error; the protein shown here comes from the DNA. The rearrangement links TRDV1 to TRDJ1; D unresolved. TCRdb lists no J gene, so it was determined here by aligning the DNA to germline. V was clipped by 7 bases and J by 0 bases, with 27 bases between them. The CDR3 is made up of 19 amino acids. CDR1 is TSWWSYY, CDR2 QGS, per germline. The CDR3 DNA reads as TGTGCTCTTGAGGGACGTATAAACCGCTCGTGTAGGGACACCGATAAACTCATCTTT. Its translation is CALEGRINRSCRDTDKLIF.

As for this clone: A far bigger clonotype differs at one base, so this is likely a read error. This same CDR3 is encoded by further DNA sequences in the sample. For the CDR3, the DNA is TGTGCTCTTGGGGAACTAGCTATCCCCCGAGGACCCACCGATAAACTCATCTTT. It encodes CALGELAIPRGPTDKLIF. The chain links TRDV1 to TRDJ1; no firm D call. The CDR3 is 18 amino acids. V dropped 0 bases and J dropped 1 base, with 18 bases sitting between them. Germline V gene sequence: CDR1 TSWWSYY, CDR2 QGS.

Turning to this clone: TCRdb's entry gives the protein of a much larger clone, which mismatches this DNA's translation at residue 13, likely from a read error; the protein reported here is translated from the DNA. CDR3 loop: CALGELGIEYTDRLIF. In nucleotides, the CDR3 is TGTGCTCTTGGGGAACTAGGGATTGAGTACACCGATAGACTCATCTTT. The rearrangement joins TRDV1 to TRDJ1; possible D gene TRDD3, 5 bases. TCRdb carries no J gene annotation; the J gene was assigned here by matching the DNA with germline. Germline loops: CDR1 TSWWSYY, CDR2 QGS. This CDR3 is built from 16 residues.

This clone was picked up a small number of times. This DNA's translation differs at residue 3 from TCRdb's protein, which comes from a much larger clone; a read error is likely, and the protein shown is translated from the DNA. The V call is TRDV2, the J call TRDJ1, with 8 bases fitting TRDD3. TCRdb leaves out the J gene; it was filled in here by matching the DNA to germline. Germline values: CDR1 GEAIGNYY, CDR2 EKD. The CDR3 is 16 amino acids. The CDR3 DNA sequence: TGTGCCCGTGACCGTACTGGGGGTTTGTACACCGATAAACTCATCTTT. Amino acid sequence: CARDRTGGLYTDKLIF.

In regard to this clone: The translation of this DNA and the TCRdb protein of a much larger clone differ at residue 18, probably owing to a read error; the protein shown here is translated from the DNA. A V gene of TRDV1 was called, but no J gene was assigned; the table's D call TRDD3 went unverified against the DNA. Germline V gene lookup returns CDR1 TSWWSYY and CDR2 QGS. CDR3 length: 20 amino acids. CDR3 region: CALGGSTFPVLLGDTDKPIF. Here the CDR3 DNA reads TGTGCTTTAGGGGGCTCGACTTTCCCCGTACTGTTGGGGGATACCGATAAACCCATCTTT.

In this sample, this clone turned up a few times. The likely explanation is a read error, given a far larger clone one base away. Other DNA sequences of this sample code for an identical CDR3. The V and J genes are TRDV1 and TRDJ1; D remains ambiguous. No J gene is reported in TCRdb; it was inferred here by comparing the DNA with germline. The CDR3 contains 17 residues. Germline assignment: CDR1 TSWWSYY and CDR2 QGS. CDR3 nucleotides: TGTGCCCTTGCTGGTCCTCCGGTCCCTTTGCCCACCGATAAACTCATCTTT. It specifies CALAGPPVPLPTDKLIF.

This clone has a handful of counts. TCRdb shows a much larger clone's protein in place of this DNA's translation, and the two differ at residue 3, likely through a read error; the protein shown is translated from the DNA. The chain couples TRDV1 to TRDJ1; 7 bases align to TRDD3. No J segment appears in TCRdb, so it was assigned here by matching the sequence to germline. The CDR3 extends over 24 amino acids. Germline V gene data show CDR1 as TSWWSYY and CDR2 as QGS. For the CDR3, the DNA is TGTGCTCCTGGGGAAGGGGAAGGAACGGTCATTCCAGTACTGGGGATTGCCTGCACCGATAAACTCATCTTT. Amino acids: CAPGEGEGTVIPVLGIACTDKLIF.

Details on this clone: A far larger clone is one base from this, pointing to a likely read error. The sample contains more than one DNA sequence encoding this CDR3. The V call is TRDV2, the J call TRDJ1; 12 bases are a match to TRDD3. Matching the DNA to germline supplied the J gene, which TCRdb does not give. The CDR3 runs 18 residues. The germline V gene has CDR1 GEAIGNYY and CDR2 EKD. The CDR3 loop is CACDTMGLGDTRADKLIF. DNA for the CDR3: TGCGCCTGTGACACGATGGGTCTGGGGGATACGCGGGCAGATAAACTCATCTTT.

This clone was seen a few times. TCRdb assigns this DNA the protein of a much larger clone, which departs from its translation at residue 5; this likely reflects a read error, and the protein shown comes from translating the DNA. V gene TRDV2 combines with J gene TRDJ1; 12 bases align to TRDD3. J gave up 5 bases and V 3 bases, and 12 bases lay outside the gene matches. The CDR3 contains 17 residues. CDR1 and CDR2 (germline): GEAIGNYY, EKD. The CDR3 sequence is CACDDRNLGDTADKLIF. The CDR3 nucleotides read TGTGCCTGTGACGACCGGAATCTGGGGGATACGGCTGATAAACTCATCTTT.

This clone has only a few counts. The translation of this DNA and the TCRdb protein of a much larger clone differ at residue 15, probably owing to a read error; the protein shown here is translated from the DNA. This chain joins TRDV3 and TRDJ1; 9 positions agree with TRDD3. TCRdb offers no J gene call, so here the DNA was matched to germline to obtain one. The CDR3 is 22 residues long. In germline, CDR1 is TVYSNPD, CDR2 GDNSRS (reference sequence). With 2 bases clipped from V and 0 bases from J, the junction kept 28 bases outside the gene matches. CDR3 DNA: TGTGCCTTTTTAGGTCGGGCAGTTTCCAATTTACTGGGGGACGTTTACACCGATAAACTCATCTTT. Translating it yields CAFLGRAVSNLLGDVYTDKLIF.

This clone was found a few times. A far bigger clonotype differs at one base, so this is likely a read error. The J gene was not called, though the V gene is TRDV2; TRDD2 is taken as the D call from the table, unchecked against the DNA. Germline CDR1 and CDR2: GEAIGNYY and EKD. The CDR3 totals 16 residues. CDR3 residues: CACDFLTSYSTDKLIF. The CDR3 DNA is TGTGCCTGTGACTTTTTAACCTCCTACAGTACCGATAAACTTATCTTT.

This clone was counted only a few times. The gene calls are TRDV1 and TRDJ1; 9 bases match TRDD3. TCRdb does not report a J gene; here it was assigned by matching the DNA to germline references. In germline, CDR1 is TSWWSYY, CDR2 QGS. The CDR3 loop spans 21 amino acids. Trimming at V came to 3 bases and at J to 0 bases, leaving 20 bases not matched to a gene. The CDR3 DNA follows: TGTGCTCTTGGGGAGAGGAGCCTTCCTCGTCACTGGGGGACGTACACCGATAAACTCATCTTT. Translation: CALGERSLPRHWGTYTDKLIF.

This clone came up a few times. This likely stems from a read error, as it lies one base from a far larger clone. Other nucleotide sequences in the sample specify the same CDR3. Here the V gene is TRDV2, but the J gene went uncalled; the table's TRDD3 call for D was not verified on the DNA. CDR1 and CDR2 from the germline V gene are GEAIGNYY and EKD. The CDR3 spans 16 residues. CDR3 loop: CACDTVGDTGTAQLFF. CDR3 DNA sequence: TGTGCCTGTGACACCGTAGGGGATACGGGCACAGCACAACTCTTCTTC.

This clone was found a few times. The protein TCRdb gives is from a much larger clone and does not agree with this DNA's translation at residue 13, likely a read error; the protein shown here comes from the DNA. The rearrangement links TRDV1 to TRDJ1, with D perhaps matching TRDD3 (7 bases). The J gene, not given by TCRdb, was assigned here from a germline match of the nucleotide sequence. In germline, CDR1 is TSWWSYY, CDR2 QGS. CDR3 size: 19 residues. V was trimmed by 3 bases and J by 1 base, leaving 24 bases between them. The CDR3 DNA is TGTGCTCTTGGGGACCCCTATCCTACAGCCTGGGGGTGCACCGATAAACTCATCTTT. It codes for CALGDPYPTAWGCTDKLIF.

This clone was observed a few times. The protein in TCRdb stems from a much larger clone and differs at residue 5 from this DNA's translation, likely a read error; here the protein is translated from the DNA. This CDR3 reads CACDSVVRGDTDKLIF. Here the CDR3 DNA reads TGTGCCTGTGACTCCGTAGTCCGAGGGGATACCGATAAACTCATCTTT. The rearrangement joins TRDV2 to TRDJ1, with D possibly being TRDD3 (6 bases). The J gene was not available in TCRdb and was assigned here by matching the DNA to germline segments. V lost 3 bases and J lost 2, with 18 bases in between. Germline V lookup: CDR1 GEAIGNYY, CDR2 EKD. The CDR3 is 16 amino acids.

This clone was seen a few times. The protein recorded in TCRdb matches a much larger clone and deviates from this DNA's translation at residue 6, suggesting a read error; the protein here is obtained by translating the DNA. The chain joins TRDV2 to TRDJ1; no firm D call. Here the J gene was assigned by germline matching of the DNA, as TCRdb has none. Germline-derived CDR1 and CDR2 are GEAIGNYY and EKD. The CDR3 loop spans 15 amino acids. V was trimmed by 1 base and J by 4 bases, leaving 15 bases between them. CDR3: CACDTMSSVGDKLIF. Here the CDR3 DNA reads TGTGCCTGTGACACGATGTCCTCTGTGGGCGATAAACTCATCTTT.

In the case of this clone: A far larger clone is one base from this, pointing to a likely read error. The identical CDR3 is also encoded by other nucleotide sequences in the sample. The chain joins TRDV2 to TRDJ2, with 12 bases lining up with TRDD3. Here the J gene came from matching the DNA to germline, since TCRdb omits it. Germline loops: CDR1 GEAIGNYY, CDR2 EKD. The ends lost 7 bases at V and 2 bases at J; junction bases unmatched: 10. The CDR3 extends over 17 amino acids. In DNA, the CDR3 is TGTGCCTGCGACGTACTGGGGGATACTGGATTGACAGCACAACTCTTCTTT. As protein: CACDVLGDTGLTAQLFF.

Comments on this clone: For this DNA, TCRdb reports the protein of a much larger clone, which diverges at residue 6, most likely from a read error; the protein presented here is translated directly from the DNA. V is TRDV2 and J is TRDJ1; no clear D. Assignment of the J gene here rests on matching the DNA to germline, because TCRdb gives none. This CDR3 contains 19 residues. Trimming took 0 bases from V and 2 from J, leaving 24 bases between them. Germline values: CDR1 GEAIGNYY, CDR2 EKD. CDR3 sequence (DNA): TGTGCCTGTGACACCGACTTTGGCGGGGTCAACAAGAGGACCGATAAACTCATCTTT. Protein sequence: CACDTDFGGVNKRTDKLIF.

Concerning this clone: TCRdb assigns this DNA the protein of a much larger clone, which departs from its translation at residue 15; this likely reflects a read error, and the protein shown comes from translating the DNA. V gene TRDV1 combines with J gene TRDJ2; unclear D gene. The J gene was missing in TCRdb and was found by matching the end of the DNA to germline. The V end was cut by 7 bases, the J end by 0 bases, with 33 bases between. This CDR3 region has 22 residues. Germline CDR1 and CDR2: TSWWSYY and QGS. Here the CDR3 reads CALVTLAQSSSVGTPLTAQLFF. DNA of the CDR3: TGTGCTCTTGTAACCTTAGCCCAGTCGAGTTCCGTGGGAACCCCTTTGACAGCACAACTCTTCTTT.

This clone came up a few times. This DNA translates differently at residue 8 from the TCRdb protein, which is that of a much larger clone; a read error is likely, and the protein shown is the DNA's own translation. This sequence joins TRDV1 and TRDJ1; a weak D match, TRDD3 (6 bases). The J gene, not given by TCRdb, was assigned here from a germline match of the nucleotide sequence. This CDR3 spans 22 amino acids. Trimming took 3 bases from V and 8 from J, leaving 40 bases between them. Germline CDR1 TSWWSYY, CDR2 QGS. The CDR3, as DNA: TGTGCTCTTGGGGACAGACCCCCCTACGGTCCGAAGGGCCTGGGGCTGACTTTCAAACTCATCTTT. Its translation is CALGDRPPYGPKGLGLTFKLIF.

This clone appeared many times. It differs at one base from a far larger clone, so likely a read error. The sample has other DNA sequences that encode this CDR3 too. This chain links TRDV2 with TRDJ1, with 9 nucleotides matching TRDD3. Here the J gene came from matching the DNA to germline, since TCRdb omits it. Germline lookup yields CDR1 GEAIGNYY and CDR2 EKD. J lost 5 bases, V lost 3 bases, and 33 bases had no gene match. This CDR3 has 23 amino acids. CDR3 coding DNA: TGTGCCTGTGACCTTCGCCATCTAGAGAATTTACTGGGGGACACACCCCGCTCTGATAAACTCATCTTT. Translating it yields CACDLRHLENLLGDTPRSDKLIF.